This record looks at one T cell receptor beta chain sequence and its context. This clonotype was seen repeatedly, ten times or more. Its antigen remains unidentified. Base-call qualities are not available, and no considerably larger clone is one nucleotide away. To prepare the library, multiplex PCR was applied. The sequencing machine was an Illumina HiSeq 4000. To build TCR beta libraries, CDR3 regions were amplified by Arm-PCR using iRepertoire HTBI primers. Before sequencing, the PCR products went through gel purification. In the authors' own workflow: Across samples, roughly 60 TRBV and 13 to 15 TRBJ segments were identified and used for gene usage analysis of CDR3 amino acid clonotypes. COPE and FqMerger were used to merge the filtered high-quality paired reads into contigs. BLAST was used to align contigs to IMGT TRBV, TRBD and TRBJ reference genes, with CDR3 defined following IMGT. Any clonotype with a frequency above 0.1% was classified as a highly expanded clone. Shannon entropy served as the measure of repertoire diversity, while the Gini coefficient captured V-J evenness. Clonotypes shared by more than one individual were considered public. Using fastp trimming at Q25 and MiXCR clonotype assembly, TCRdb reanalyzed the public sequencing data and kept in-frame beta chains. Identical CDR3 proteins give one entry, which carries the most common genes and DNA. TCRdb, rather than the study authors, made the V and J calls. The sample yields 360,000 or so distinct CDR3 sequences; approximately 10% were counted once. Jointly, the top ten make up 15% to 20% of the sample.

The data belong to a study of regulatory T cells in long-lasting Graves disease (dated by TCRdb to about 2021). As for the study more broadly: Antithyroid drugs had been taken for less than 3 months by newly diagnosed Graves' disease patients. This study used TCR sequencing and RNA sequencing of peripheral blood to compare persistent Graves' disease patients against newly diagnosed Graves' disease patients. The study took place in China and was registered as a clinical trial. A total of some 35 samples underwent TCR sequencing, from some 13 patients with persistent Graves' disease and some 20 patients with newly diagnosed Graves' disease. On the study overall, not on this receptor specifically: Patients with persistent disease shared more public clonotypes (under 3,000) than newly diagnosed patients did (roughly 970). The small sample size was acknowledged by the authors as a limitation that may reduce accuracy. Sequencing and analysis were limited to the TCR beta chain. Because the primary lesion, thyroid tissue, could not be accessed, the study looked at peripheral blood alone. Preferential use of TRBV28, TRBJ1-2 and TRBJ2-5 was observed in persistent disease, whereas TRBV20-1 and TRBJ2-1 were favored in newly diagnosed disease. Persistent Graves' disease patients showed lower TCR Shannon entropy and fewer highly expanded clones than newly diagnosed patients, suggesting clonal expansion.

Relative to germline, V is 2 bases shorter and J is 2 bases shorter, with 3 bases between their ends. From the cysteine up to the phenylalanine, the CDR3 has a length of 12 residues. Only the CDR3 DNA stays, 36 bases, in frame from base 1. Taken with the paper, the label for time point translates to: newly diagnosed GD, antithyroid drugs for less than 3 months. RNA was extracted from PBMCs in TRIzol for both TCR sequencing and RNA sequencing. Graves' disease was diagnosed according to American Thyroid Association guidelines. The patients came from an endocrinology department in Xi'an, China. Each patient gave approximately 8.8 milliliters of peripheral blood, collected in an EDTA anticoagulant tube. Ficoll Paque Plus density gradient separation was used to isolate PBMCs, and no further T cell sorting was done. An Agilent 2100 Bioanalyzer and agarose gel were used to check RNA quality, while a NanoDrop 2000 measured RNA concentration.

These same data were also listed under a study on T cells in Graves' hyperthyroidism and ophthalmopathy. From the second report: Graves' hyperthyroidism was defined as stable when no progression to ophthalmopathy occurred over 18 months of follow-up. Hyperthyroidism patients were aged 18 to 65 years and newly diagnosed, with disease duration of less than 2 months. Exclusion was applied to patients with uncontrolled infections, other autoimmune diseases, pregnancy or lactation. Diagnoses were based on clinical symptoms, serum thyroxine and TRAb, thyroid ultrasound and orbital computed tomography. The TCR CDR3 was subjected to a first round of RT-PCR using the HTBI primer set and the Qiagen OneStep RT-PCR kit. Most expanded thyroid clonotypes (frequency above 0.001) were also detected in blood, suggesting blood repertoires may reflect thyroid immune responses. A model built on a 13 V-J signature distinguished ophthalmopathy from stable hyperthyroidism, reaching roughly 88% sensitivity and 81.08% specificity in cross-validation and 80%/75% in testing. In validation, progression to ophthalmopathy was predicted by the model with 55% to 71% sensitivity and roughly 72% specificity, a median of around 6.5 months before onset. A discovery cohort of around 100 patients, about 44 with Graves' ophthalmopathy and 55 to 60 with stable Graves' hyperthyroidism, was used to find distinguishing TCR V-J signatures. Whether ophthalmopathy could be predicted prospectively was tested in an independent validation cohort made up of under 20 hyperthyroidism patients plus 17 patients who later progressed to ophthalmopathy. The 100 discovery patients were divided at random into training and test sets in a 7:3 ratio. The study also compared thyroid tissue and blood T-cell repertoires from roughly 6 Graves' hyperthyroidism patients. After sampling, hyperthyroidism patients received methimazole starting at 30 mg daily, and ophthalmopathy patients received high-dose intravenous methylprednisolone. The libraries were constructed in a second round of multiplex PCR and then size-selected and purified. Paired-end sequencing of the libraries was performed with 100 bp reads on an Illumina HiSeq2000. Raw data were processed with SOAPnuke, discarding reads with adapters, uncalled bases, mean Phred below 15, or no exact constant-primer or identifier match. High-quality paired reads were merged using COPE v1.2.5, and each unique nucleotide sequence was defined as a clonotype. MiTCR v1.1 was used to align clonotypes to the IMGT TRBV, TRBD and TRBJ reference segments. Analysis was restricted to V-J combinations with a frequency above 0.0001, which covered 98% to 99.2% of repertoires. The TCS score was defined as F50 (clonal expansion) divided by E x V (chaos), with BLOSUM62-based TCRdist calculated between CDR3 peptides within each V-J. Welch's t-statistics and random forest reduced fewer than 550 V-J features to roughly 13, which were used in a naive Bayes classifier (R e1071). No statistical method was used to fix the sample size in advance, and group allocation was not hidden from the investigators. According to the paper, TCR Vbeta CDR3 sequencing was carried out on about 140 peripheral blood samples, which came from 40 to 45 ophthalmopathy, around 74 hyperthyroidism and roughly 17 progressor patients.

The sequence was collected from a woman younger than 35 with Graves disease. Donor details come from another sample of the same person, matched by shared clones. The V and J genes are TRBV12-3 or TRBV12-4 and TRBJ1-2; the D segment cannot be called with confidence. This specimen was peripheral blood mononuclear cells (PBMCs), taken at new diagnosis, from a patient treated with antithyroid drugs. The nucleotides are TGTGCCAGCAGTTTAAAGAACTATGGCTACACCTTC. Its coded protein is CASSLKNYGYTF.